This TCR beta chain was profiled in a study of OX40 agonist ivuxolimab in advanced cancers. This clone turned up a few times. Its antigen remains unknown. The CDR3 contains 15 residues. Trimming shortened V by 5 bases and J by 3 bases, and 16 bases separated the two germline ends. The germline V gene encodes CDR1 MNHEY and CDR2 SVGAGI. Study-wide findings and caveats: Circulating CD4+ and CD8+ T cells showed clonal expansion by week 6 at 0.1 to 3.0 mg/kg.

The table came from immunoSEQ multiplex PCR; TCRdb's copy has only in-frame clones and leaves some out. Of thousands of clones listed, roughly two thirds are singletons. Autoimmune disease history or systemic immunosuppression led to patients being barred. The timepoints at which blood was sampled were baseline, cycle 4 day 1, and cycle 7 day 1. The V gene is TRBV6-5, the J gene TRBJ1-2; unclear D gene. Here the sequenced sample was CD4+ or CD8+ T cells sorted from blood, taken in a trial of the OX40 agonist ivuxolimab. The receptor's source is an adult with an advanced solid tumor such as melanoma, head and neck, liver or kidney cancer. CDR3 loop: CASSPGPPEDYGYTF. CDR3 DNA sequence: TGTGCCAGCAGTCCGGGTCCTCCGGAGGACTATGGCTACACCTTC.